The 14 T cell receptor beta chains presented below share a single source sample, sequenced in a study of Graves' ophthalmopathy and Graves' hyperthyroidism. Amplified material comprised TCR beta CDR3 regions derived from RNA transcripts. HTBI primers were employed in first-round RT-PCR, then a second-round multiplex PCR followed. TCRdb re-called the multiplex PCR reads through MiXCR, storing one row per CDR3 protein. Of over 450,000 distinct CDR3 sequences in the sample, approximately 15% were seen once. The sample was blood. These receptors all come from a woman aged 25 to 39 with Graves' ophthalmopathy.

This clonotype was found a few times. The chain couples TRBV11-2 to TRBJ1-1; D is unclear. Germline V lookup: CDR1 SGHAT, CDR2 FQNNGV. The CDR3 is made up of 15 amino acids. With 1 base removed from V and 1 base from J, the gap between germline ends came to 10 bases. The CDR3 reads CASSLVENGNTEAFF. In nucleotides, the CDR3 is TGTGCCAGCAGCTTAGTAGAGAATGGGAACACTGAAGCTTTCTTT.

Many counts were recorded for this clonotype. The chain links TRBV6-5 to TRBJ1-2, with D uncertain. V was shortened by 5 bases and J by 0 bases, with 7 bases between the two germline ends. The germline V gene has CDR1 MNHEY and CDR2 SVGAGI. This CDR3 contains 13 residues. In DNA, the CDR3 is TGTGCCAGCAGTGACACGGCTAACTATGGCTACACCTTC. Residues: CASSDTANYGYTF.

The chain has TRBV28 and TRBJ2-1; no clear D gene. This CDR3 is built from 14 residues. CDR1 MDHEN and CDR2 SYDVKM come from the germline V gene. V dropped 8 bases and J dropped 6 bases, with 17 bases sitting between them. In DNA, the CDR3 is TGTGCCAGCCTTTTGCAGGCGCATCCCAATGAGCAGTTCTTC. It is translated as CASLLQAHPNEQFF.

The table lists this clonotype with many counts. J is TRBJ2-5 and V is TRBV6-2 or TRBV6-3; TRBD2 is a possible D gene (5 bases). Deletions cut 8 bases from V and 3 bases from J, with 19 bases between. CDR1 is MNHEY and CDR2 is SVGEGT in the germline V gene. The CDR3 has 15 amino acids. The DNA of the CDR3 is TGTGCCAGCCTAGGGAGTGCACTAGGTGAAGAGACCCAGTACTTC. The encoded protein is CASLGSALGEETQYF.

This clonotype was seen at least ten times. The chain employs TRBV7-9 and TRBJ2-7; TRBD2 matches at 7 bases. V gave up 5 bases and J gave up 3 bases; unmatched junction bases: 10. Germline V gives CDR1 SEHNR, CDR2 FQNEAQ (reference sequence). This CDR3 is 15 amino acids long. CDR3 nucleotide sequence: TGTGCCAGCAGCATGGAGCGGGACGGAATCTACGAGCAGTACTTC. Its translation is CASSMERDGIYEQYF.

This clonotype was seen ten or more times. The CDR3 loop reads CASSEIVRDRRRKKNTEAFF. As DNA, the CDR3 is TGTGCCAGCAGTGAAATTGTACGGGACAGGCGACGAAAGAAGAACACTGAAGCTTTCTTT. The gene calls are TRBV2 and TRBJ1-1; 8 bases agree with TRBD1. The V gene end was trimmed by 2 bases and the J gene end by 1 base; junction bases not matched to a gene: 18. This CDR3 region has 20 residues. Germline loops: CDR1 SNHLY, CDR2 FYNNEI.

This clonotype appeared many times. The chain links TRBV6-5 to TRBJ2-7, with D possibly matching TRBD2 (5 bases). V lost 0 bases, J lost 2 bases, and 17 bases lay in between. Germline CDR1 reads MNHEY; CDR2 reads SVGAGI. The CDR3 runs to 17 residues. The CDR3: CASSYSTGFDLPYEQYF. As DNA, the CDR3 is TGTGCCAGCAGTTACTCGACGGGGTTCGACCTTCCCTACGAGCAGTACTTC.

This clonotype was seen repeatedly, ten times or more. V is TRBV20-1 and J is TRBJ2-5; possible D gene TRBD2, 6 bases. Germline V gene data show CDR1 as DFQATT and CDR2 as SNEGSKA (reference sequence). CDR3 size: 14 residues. V was clipped by 2 bases and J by 5 bases, with 15 bases between them. CDR3 nucleotides: TGCAGTGCTAGATACTTAGCCCGGGGGGAGACCCAGTACTTC. It specifies CSARYLARGETQYF.

At least ten counts were recorded for this clonotype. The chain employs TRBV12-3 or TRBV12-4 and TRBJ1-1; a possible D gene is TRBD1 (5 bases). CDR3 length: 15 residues. V shed 1 base and J shed 3 bases, with 12 bases lying between them. CDR3 region: CASSLGGRIDTEAFF. The CDR3 DNA follows: TGTGCCAGCAGTTTAGGGGGACGGATTGACACTGAAGCTTTCTTT.

This clonotype was recorded a few times. V usage is TRBV20-1 and J usage is TRBJ2-7; the D call may be TRBD1 or TRBD2 (5 bases each). The CDR3 spans 14 residues. Deletions cut 6 bases from V and 2 bases from J, with 17 bases between. From germline, CDR1 is DFQATT and CDR2 SNEGSKA (reference sequence). The CDR3 bases are TGCAGTGCAGTGATGGGGGATGGGCCCTACGAGCAGTACTTC. Encoded protein: CSAVMGDGPYEQYF.

This clonotype was detected many times. The chain joins TRBV6-5 to TRBJ1-1; the D is unclear. Between the trimmed V and J ends, which lost 2 bases and 2 bases, there was a span of 6 bases. Germline loops: CDR1 MNHEY, CDR2 SVGAGI. The CDR3 has 13 amino acids. The CDR3 region has the DNA TGTGCCAGCAGTTACACAGCTAACACTGAAGCTTTCTTT. It encodes CASSYTANTEAFF.

This clonotype was observed many times. The CDR3 loop is CASSEGGLETQYF. The CDR3 nucleotides are TGTGCCAGCAGTGAAGGGGGGTTGGAGACCCAGTACTTC. The chain links TRBV6-1 to TRBJ2-5; either TRBD1 or TRBD2 may fit D (5 bases each). CDR1 is MNHNS, CDR2 SASEGT, per germline. Trimming took 1 base from V and 5 from J, leaving 8 bases between them. This CDR3 region has 13 residues.

This clonotype was picked up a small number of times. This chain joins TRBV15 and TRBJ2-5, with D possibly being TRBD1 (6 bases). The CDR3 sequence is 15 residues long. Germline CDR1 LNHNV, CDR2 YYDKDF (reference sequence). V shed 0 bases and J shed 3 bases, with 11 bases lying between them. The DNA for the CDR3 is TGTGCCACCAGCAGAGATCTAGGGGGTGAAGAGACCCAGTACTTC. Its protein product is CATSRDLGGEETQYF. Based on the CDR3 plus reference TRBV15 and TRBJ2-5, the full variable domain is DAMVIQNPRYQVTQFGKPVTLSCSQTLNHNVMYWYQQKSSQAPKLLFHYYDKDFNNEADTPDNFQSRRPNTSFCFLDIRSPGLGDTAMYLCATSRDLGGEETQYFGPGTRLLVL.

The sample holds many counts of this clonotype. V and J are TRBV20-1 and TRBJ2-5; D is possibly TRBD1 or TRBD2 (6 bases each). V dropped 5 bases and J dropped 5 bases, with 12 bases sitting between them. The CDR3 sequence is 12 residues long. Per the germline V gene, CDR1 is DFQATT and CDR2 is SNEGSKA (reference sequence). The DNA of the CDR3 is TGCAGTGCTCTGGGGGGCTTGGAGACCCAGTACTTC. Translation: CSALGGLETQYF.